These T cell receptor beta chains were read from a single sample in a study of shared clonotypes between healthy human individuals. This table comes from immunoSEQ multiplex PCR, and its TCRdb copy is limited to in-frame clones, with some not included. The profile shows nearly 1,000,000 clones, approximately 80% of them singletons. The sample was memory CD4+ T cells sorted from blood. The receptors were gathered from a man aged 18 to 30 in good health. Each CDR3 is given with its conserved first and last residue. A D gene is named only where the DNA matches it firmly. Some rows mark clone size as missing; the rest say once, few, many or name a class of expanded clone.

CDR3 | DNA | V | size | D | J
CASRDLTRGNTIYF | TGTGCCAGCAGGGATCTAACAAGGGGAAACACCATATATTTT | TRBV6-1 | . | . | TRBJ1-3
CASSPTRQGADEQYF | TGTGCCAGCTCACCAACTAGACAGGGGGCGGACGAGCAGTACTTC | TRBV18 | . | TRBD1 | TRBJ2-7
CASSSLQGLSREQYF | TGTGCCAGCAGCTCTCTCCAGGGACTCTCGAGAGAGCAGTACTTC | TRBV27 | . | . | TRBJ2-7
CATGISGASTDTQYF | TGTGCCACCGGGATATCTGGGGCTAGCACAGATACGCAGTATTTT | TRBV6-6 | . | . | TRBJ2-3
CAWSRMTATEAFF | TGTGCCTGGAGTAGAATGACAGCCACTGAAGCTTTCTTT | TRBV30 | few | . | TRBJ1-1
CASGLLLSGEQYF | TGTGCTAGTGGTTTGCTACTCTCGGGCGAGCAGTACTTC | TRBV12-5 | . | . | TRBJ2-7
CASSTPGQTYGYTF | TGTGCCAGTAGTACCCCAGGACAGACTTATGGCTACACCTTC | TRBV19 | . | . | TRBJ1-2
CASSVVADTQYF | TGTGCCAGCAGTGTTGTCGCAGATACGCAGTATTTT | TRBV28 | . | . | TRBJ2-3
CASNPLRTDTQYF | TGTGCCAGCAACCCGCTTCGCACAGATACGCAGTATTTT | TRBV7-2 | . | . | TRBJ2-3
CACPTSPTGNTIYF | TGTGCCTGCCCTACTTCCCCCACGGGAAACACCATATATTTT | TRBV30 | . | . | TRBJ1-3
CASSEGDYEQYF | TGTGCCAGCTCAGAAGGCGACTACGAGCAGTACTTC | TRBV6-5 | few | . | TRBJ2-7
CASSLGPGLVTDTQYF | TGCGCCAGCAGCTTGGGACCGGGACTAGTAACAGATACGCAGTATTTT | TRBV5-1 | . | TRBD2 | TRBJ2-3
CASSVDPLTVNSPLHF | TGTGCCAGCAGCGTAGACCCGCTAACAGTGAATTCACCCCTCCACTTT | TRBV9 | . | . | TRBJ1-6
CASSMWLAGAETQYF | TGTGCCAGTAGTATGTGGCTAGCGGGAGCGGAGACCCAGTACTTC | TRBV19 | . | TRBD2 | TRBJ2-5
CAISESRRRQNTGELFF | TGTGCCATCAGTGAGTCGAGGCGGAGACAGAACACCGGGGAGCTGTTTTTT | TRBV10-3 | . | . | TRBJ2-2
CASSLAAWEPNEKLFF | TGCGCCAGCAGCTTGGCCGCTTGGGAGCCTAATGAAAAACTGTTTTTT | TRBV5-1 | . | . | TRBJ1-4
CASRDRQGDWYGYTF | TGTGCCAGCAGAGATCGACAGGGTGATTGGTATGGCTACACCTTC | TRBV7-2 | . | TRBD1 | TRBJ1-2
CASSIGRENTEAFF | TGTGCCAGTAGTATCGGCAGGGAAAACACTGAAGCTTTCTTT | TRBV19 | few | . | TRBJ1-1
CASSVSGGETQYF | TGTGCCAGCAGTGTTAGCGGGGGAGAGACCCAGTACTTC | TRBV25-1 | . | TRBD2 | TRBJ2-5
CASSLAGGLEQFF | TGTGCCAGCAGTCTAGCGGGGGGGCTTGAGCAGTTCTTC | TRBV6-6 | . | TRBD2 | TRBJ2-1
CASSQETSGISEQYF | TGCGCCAGCAGCCAAGAGACTAGCGGGATCTCCGAGCAGTACTTC | TRBV4-1 | few | TRBD2 | TRBJ2-7
CASSLKYQETQYF | TGTGCCAGCAGCTTAAAGTACCAAGAGACCCAGTACTTC | TRBV5-6 | . | . | TRBJ2-5
CASSLGTGELEQYF | TGCGCCAGCAGCTTGGGGACAGGGGAGTTAGAGCAGTACTTC | TRBV5-1 | . | TRBD1 | TRBJ2-7
CASSQTSGRNNEQFF | TGTGCTAGCAGCCAAACTAGCGGGAGAAACAATGAGCAGTTCTTC | TRBV7-7 | . | TRBD2 | TRBJ2-1
CASSLLLVGAVETQYF | TGTGCCAGCAGCTTGCTTTTGGTCGGGGCGGTGGAGACCCAGTACTTC | TRBV5-6 | . | . | TRBJ2-5
CASSSIPKETQYF | TGTGCCAGCAGCTCAATTCCGAAAGAGACCCAGTACTTC | TRBV5-5 | . | . | TRBJ2-5
CATPGTYEGDTQYF | TGTGCCACTCCTGGGACTTATGAGGGAGATACGCAGTATTTT | TRBV25-1 | . | . | TRBJ2-3
CAISESRWGEAEAFF | TGTGCCATCAGTGAGTCACGCTGGGGTGAAGCTGAAGCTTTCTTT | TRBV10-3 | . | . | TRBJ1-1
CASSSGTALNQPQHF | TGTGCCAGTAGCTCTGGGACAGCTTTAAATCAGCCCCAGCATTTT | TRBV19 | . | TRBD1 | TRBJ1-5
CAISEGEKEQFF | TGTGCCATCAGTGAGGGGGAGAAGGAGCAGTTCTTC | TRBV10-3 | . | . | TRBJ2-1
CASSPKGGNTEAFF | TGTGCCAGCTCACCAAAAGGGGGGAACACTGAAGCTTTCTTT | TRBV18 | few | . | TRBJ1-1
CASQRGGPGNTIYF | TGTGCCAGCCAACGGGGGGGGCCTGGAAACACCATATATTTT | TRBV7-2 | few | . | TRBJ1-3
CAISVTDNQPQHF | TGTGCCATCAGTGTCACTGACAATCAGCCCCAGCATTTT | TRBV10-3 | . | . | TRBJ1-5
CASRRAGLEQYF | TGTGCCAGCAGGCGTGCAGGGCTCGAGCAGTACTTC | TRBV6-5 | . | . | TRBJ2-7
CASSVDASGGPTDTQYF | TGTGCCAGCAGCGTAGATGCGAGCGGGGGGCCAACAGATACGCAGTATTTT | TRBV9 | . | TRBD2 | TRBJ2-3
CSVEGLAGVRDTQYF | TGCAGCGTTGAAGGGTTAGCGGGAGTACGAGATACGCAGTATTTT | TRBV29-1 | . | TRBD2 | TRBJ2-3
CASSSGVNYGYTF | TGTGCCAGCAGTTCCGGGGTTAACTATGGCTACACCTTC | TRBV6-5 | . | . | TRBJ1-2